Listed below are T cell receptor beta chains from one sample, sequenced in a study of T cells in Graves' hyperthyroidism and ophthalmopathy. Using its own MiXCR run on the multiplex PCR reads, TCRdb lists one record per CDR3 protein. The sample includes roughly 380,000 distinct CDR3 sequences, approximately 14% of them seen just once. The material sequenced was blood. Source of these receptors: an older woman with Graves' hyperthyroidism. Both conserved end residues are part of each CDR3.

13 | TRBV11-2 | CASSRTGVIEAFF
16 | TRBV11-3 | CASRMGSGSGYNEQFF
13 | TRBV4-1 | CASSHSANYGYTF
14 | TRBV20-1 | CSARRASGTYEQYF
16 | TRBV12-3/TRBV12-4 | CASSFRGLAGGNEQFF
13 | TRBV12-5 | CASGMGLDYEQYF
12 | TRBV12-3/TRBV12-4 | CASRPGLRTQYF
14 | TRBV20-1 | CSARDLQSQEKLFF
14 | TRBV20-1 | CSARDGQSNQPQHF
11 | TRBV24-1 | CATSFRDTQYF
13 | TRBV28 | CASNLRGRAEQYF
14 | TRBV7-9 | CASSTRDGVETQYF
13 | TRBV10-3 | CAIRGTGDNEQFF
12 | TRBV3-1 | CASKGTGTGYTF
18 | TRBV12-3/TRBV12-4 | CASSLTRTGEGSGNTIYF
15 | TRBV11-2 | CASSVTGTSYNEQFF
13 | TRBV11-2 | CASSLDKGGEQFF
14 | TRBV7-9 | CASSLEGQVMAQYF
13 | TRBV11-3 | CASSLVGGAEAFF
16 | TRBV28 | CASSLLSSGGTYEQYF
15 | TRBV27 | CASSRTSGRVNEQFF
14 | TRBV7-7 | CASSPQRTGGTQYF
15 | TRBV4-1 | CASSRIGTVNTEAFF
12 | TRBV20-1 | CSATTSGETQYF
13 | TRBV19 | CASSDLEVNEQFF
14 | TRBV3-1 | CASSHDTMNTEAFF
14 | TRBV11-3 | CASSSTGYGGELFF
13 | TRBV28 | CASRMGLIYEQYF
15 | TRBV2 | CASRRGGRVTDTQYF
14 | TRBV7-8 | CASSRGRGQGTQYF
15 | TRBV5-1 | CASSLAVGGTDTQYF
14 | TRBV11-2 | CASSLTEQGGEQFF
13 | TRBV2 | CASSGQDTDTQYF
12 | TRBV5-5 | CASSLFSEEAFF
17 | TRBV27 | CASSPLGSGDSTDTQYF
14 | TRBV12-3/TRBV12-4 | CASTLHQGMDEQFF
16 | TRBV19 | CASSISAGTGNYGYTF
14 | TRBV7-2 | CASSPSGPTYKQYF
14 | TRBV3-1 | CAAKMSSGANVLTF
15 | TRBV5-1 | CASSPFSGGGTEAFF
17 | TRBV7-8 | CASRLTSGRGDTGELFF
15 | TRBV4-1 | CASSSPGQGIHEQYF
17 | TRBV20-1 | CSASGSHDEPLSYEQYF
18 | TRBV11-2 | CASSRGLAGRPDSYEQYF
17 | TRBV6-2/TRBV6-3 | CASSWTPGQRIGYEQYF
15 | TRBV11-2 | CASSRSSGRPNEQFF
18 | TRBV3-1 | CASSQNRAQLLAKNIQYF
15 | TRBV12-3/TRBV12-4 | CASSLSQGPTGELFF
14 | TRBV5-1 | CASSSGAADYGYTF
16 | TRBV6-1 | CASSSFRVGNTGELFF
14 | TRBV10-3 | CAISEASDADTQYF
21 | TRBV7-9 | CASSSSHEGLAGGPAYNEQFF
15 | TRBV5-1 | CASSRATSPVDEQYF
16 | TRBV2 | CASRTQRTSGRGEQFF
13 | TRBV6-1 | CASKETGSSPLHF